The subject of this entry is one T cell receptor beta chain. The target antigen is unknown. V gave up 5 bases and J gave up 4 bases, with 11 bases separating them. Looked up from germline, CDR1 is SEHNR and CDR2 is FQNEAQ (reference sequence). The CDR3 covers 13 residues. TEMRA cells were FACS-enriched and CD8+ and CD4+ T cells negatively isolated. cDNA came from about 0.5 to 1 ug RNA primed by random hexamers. TCRdb re-called the immunoSEQ multiplex PCR reads through MiXCR, storing one row per CDR3 protein. The data contain roughly 88,000 distinct CDR3 sequences, around 96% of them singletons. This specimen belongs to a study of CD8 T cells in Susac syndrome. Study in general: The sequenced Susac syndrome patients comprised roughly 6 with active disease and about eight in remission. Overall study results and limits: Susac-specific public clones were found in both the total CD8+ and the CD8+ TEMRA repertoires, with about 17 in the former and a few in the latter. An acknowledgment was made by the study that its TCR sequencing and HLA analysis involved relatively few individuals.

The chain carries TRBV7-9 and TRBJ1-2, with D maybe TRBD1 (5 bases). Sequencing was done on a sample of CD8+ T cells from PBMCs. This receptor was obtained from a human donor with Susac syndrome. The CDR3 DNA reads as TGTGCCAGCAGCCCGGGGGGGTCCTATGGCTACACCTTC. As protein: CASSPGGSYGYTF.